This T cell receptor (beta chain) was recovered during a study of blood T cell repertoires in COVID-19. Looking at the study overall: Acute and convalescent COVID-19 specimens originated in the United States, Italy and Spain. The cDNA or gDNA used as material had been derived from T cells, B-cell-depleted T cells, or PBMCs.

In the original workflow: The authors estimated nucleated cell counts from reference gene primer amplification. The table came from immunoSEQ multiplex PCR; TCRdb's copy has only in-frame clones and leaves some out. For V, J and clone size, that table is used; D and trimming come from the DNA. The table has about 100,000 clones, less than 85% seen once. The sample comprised peripheral blood. The TCR was taken from an elderly woman with active or convalescent COVID-19.

The CDR3 protein is CASSLQGSYGYTF. The CDR3 bases are TGTGCCAGTAGTCTCCAGGGGAGCTATGGCTACACCTTC. The rearrangement joins TRBV19 to TRBJ1-2, with TRBD1 as a possible D gene (6 bases). Germline V gene lookup returns CDR1 LNHDA and CDR2 SQIVND (reference sequence). CDR3 size: 13 residues. Between the trimmed V and J ends, which lost 5 bases and 4 bases, there was a span of 11 bases.